These T cell receptor beta chains were read from a single sample in a study of prognosis after radiotherapy for stage I lung cancer. MiXCR was run by TCRdb on the multiplex PCR reads, yielding one entry per CDR3 protein. The sample has 24,000 or so distinct CDR3 sequences; roughly 40% are singletons. Sequences were derived from PBMCs, sampled before or after stereotactic body radiation therapy (not recorded which). Receptors were obtained from a donor over 45 with non-small cell lung cancer. Each CDR3 is given with its conserved first and last residue. Each record gives: V gene, J gene, clone size, D gene, CDR3 length, CDR3 protein, CDR3 DNA. D genes are given only for firm matches. Clone size is not always given. Where it is, it says once, few, many or a class for expanded clones.

V gene: TRBV12-3/TRBV12-4; J gene: TRBJ2-1; clone size: many; D gene: NA; CDR3 length: 16; CDR3 protein: CASRDIGDSSYNEQFF; CDR3 DNA: TGTGCCAGCAGAGATATAGGGGATAGCTCCTACAATGAGCAGTTCTTC
V gene: TRBV6-4; J gene: TRBJ2-1; clone size: many; D gene: TRBD2; CDR3 length: 13; CDR3 protein: CASSGPSGNEQFF; CDR3 DNA: TGTGCCAGCAGTGGGCCTAGCGGGAATGAGCAGTTCTTC
V gene: TRBV20-1; J gene: TRBJ2-3; clone size: many; D gene: TRBD2; CDR3 length: 15; CDR3 protein: CSARPSGRPSGTQYF; CDR3 DNA: TGCAGTGCTAGACCTAGCGGGAGGCCGAGCGGTACGCAGTATTTT
V gene: TRBV5-6; J gene: TRBJ2-7; clone size: few; D gene: NA; CDR3 length: 13; CDR3 protein: CASSRVPSPEQYF; CDR3 DNA: TGTGCCAGCAGCCGAGTCCCCTCGCCCGAGCAGTACTTC
V gene: TRBV20-1; J gene: TRBJ2-2; clone size: many; D gene: NA; CDR3 length: 16; CDR3 protein: CSARANSGQNTGELFF; CDR3 DNA: TGCAGTGCTAGAGCTAACTCGGGACAGAACACCGGGGAGCTGTTTTTT
V gene: TRBV7-9; J gene: TRBJ2-3; clone size: many; D gene: NA; CDR3 length: 12; CDR3 protein: CASSQDSDTQYF; CDR3 DNA: TGTGCCAGCAGCCAGGACTCAGATACGCAGTATTTT
V gene: TRBV28; J gene: TRBJ1-1; clone size: NA; D gene: NA; CDR3 length: 14; CDR3 protein: CASSLKEGNTEDFF; CDR3 DNA: TGTGCCAGCAGTTTAAAAGAGGGGAACACTGAAGATTTCTTT
V gene: TRBV25-1; J gene: TRBJ2-1; clone size: NA; D gene: TRBD2; CDR3 length: 12; CDR3 protein: CAIKAGVNEQFF; CDR3 DNA: TGTGCCATCAAGGCGGGAGTGAATGAGCAGTTCTTC
V gene: TRBV28; J gene: TRBJ2-7; clone size: NA; D gene: NA; CDR3 length: 14; CDR3 protein: CASTRVGLTYEQYF; CDR3 DNA: TGTGCCAGCACCAGGGTAGGACTGACCTACGAGCAGTACTTC
V gene: TRBV19; J gene: TRBJ1-5; clone size: many; D gene: NA; CDR3 length: 14; CDR3 protein: CASKGRAGNQPQHF; CDR3 DNA: TGTGCCAGTAAGGGTAGGGCGGGCAATCAGCCCCAGCATTTT
V gene: TRBV20-1; J gene: TRBJ1-4; clone size: NA; D gene: NA; CDR3 length: 13; CDR3 protein: CSARYEGNEKLFF; CDR3 DNA: TGCAGTGCTAGATACGAGGGAAATGAAAAACTGTTTTTT
V gene: TRBV10-3; J gene: TRBJ1-5; clone size: many; D gene: NA; CDR3 length: 14; CDR3 protein: CAISEDHRYQPQHF; CDR3 DNA: TGTGCCATCAGTGAGGACCACAGGTATCAGCCCCAGCATTTT
V gene: TRBV28; J gene: TRBJ2-7; clone size: many; D gene: TRBD2; CDR3 length: 14; CDR3 protein: CASSAGGYSYEQYF; CDR3 DNA: TGTGCCAGCAGTGCGGGAGGGTATTCCTACGAGCAGTACTTC